These T cell receptor beta chains were read from a single sample in a study of shared clonotypes between healthy human individuals. Sequencing used immunoSEQ multiplex PCR; TCRdb keeps in-frame clones, though not all of them. The sample includes 730,000 or so clones, approximately 79% of them seen just once. The sequenced sample was memory CD4+ T cells sorted from blood. Receptor source: a woman younger than 45 in good health. Both conserved end residues are part of each CDR3. D genes are given only for firm matches. The listing skips clone size in some rows; elsewhere it reads once, few, many or a size class.

clone size,D gene,V gene,J gene,CDR3 length,CDR3 protein,CDR3 DNA
.,.,TRBV7-2,TRBJ1-3,16,CASSPRPGRGGNTIYF,TGTGCCAGCAGCCCCCGCCCGGGGAGGGGTGGAAACACCATATATTTT
.,.,TRBV27,TRBJ2-1,15,CASSFALTSSYEQFF,TGTGCCAGCAGTTTCGCGCTGACCTCCTCGTATGAGCAGTTCTTC
.,.,TRBV10-2,TRBJ2-7,15,CASSPSNPGTYEQYF,TGCGCCAGCAGTCCAAGTAATCCAGGAACCTACGAGCAGTACTTC
.,.,TRBV25-1,TRBJ2-7,14,CASYSTGGTYEQYF,TGTGCCAGCTACTCAACGGGTGGCACCTACGAGCAGTACTTC
once,TRBD2,TRBV5-1,TRBJ2-3,16,CASRTGTSGISDTQYF,TGCGCCAGCAGGACCGGGACTAGCGGGATCTCAGATACGCAGTATTTT
.,.,TRBV4-1,TRBJ2-1,17,CASSQALAVSSYNEQFF,TGCGCCAGCAGCCAGGCATTAGCGGTTAGCTCCTACAATGAGCAGTTCTTC
.,.,TRBV27,TRBJ2-7,16,CASRVRAQVESYEQYF,TGTGCCAGCAGGGTGCGGGCGCAGGTTGAAAGCTACGAGCAGTACTTC
.,.,TRBV28,TRBJ2-7,14,CASSSPTGPYEQYF,TGTGCCAGCAGTTCCCCTACTGGTCCCTACGAGCAGTACTTC
.,TRBD1,TRBV4-1,TRBJ2-5,15,CASSRRGQGQETQYF,TGCGCCAGCAGCCGGCGAGGACAGGGTCAAGAGACCCAGTACTTC
once,.,TRBV2,TRBJ1-1,14,CASSAAGGVTEAFF,TGTGCCAGCAGTGCAGCAGGCGGGGTCACTGAAGCTTTCTTT
.,.,TRBV5-6,TRBJ1-3,16,CASSWEPVQSGNTIYF,TGTGCCAGCAGCTGGGAACCCGTTCAATCTGGAAACACCATATATTTT
.,TRBD1,TRBV5-4,TRBJ1-5,14,CASSSGQAGQPQHF,TGTGCCAGCAGCTCTGGACAGGCGGGTCAGCCCCAGCATTTT
.,.,TRBV5-1,TRBJ2-1,15,CASSPPGDRVNEQFF,TGCGCCAGCAGTCCCCCAGGGGATAGGGTCAATGAGCAGTTCTTC
.,TRBD2,TRBV28,TRBJ2-1,18,CASRSYPGLAGVYNEQFF,TGTGCCAGCAGATCATATCCGGGACTAGCGGGAGTCTACAATGAGCAGTTCTTC
.,TRBD1,TRBV5-1,TRBJ1-1,13,CASSPGTEPQAFF,TGCGCCAGCAGCCCTGGGACAGAGCCACAAGCTTTCTTT
.,.,TRBV6-1,TRBJ1-5,14,CASRQSDSNQPQHF,TGTGCCAGCAGACAGAGCGATAGCAATCAGCCCCAGCATTTT
.,.,TRBV30,TRBJ1-5,13,CAWSVRGNQPQHF,TGTGCCTGGAGTGTACGTGGGAATCAGCCCCAGCATTTT
.,TRBD2,TRBV5-1,TRBJ2-1,15,CASSSSSGSYNEQFF,TGCGCCAGCAGCTCCTCTAGCGGGAGTTACAATGAGCAGTTCTTC
.,TRBD1,TRBV6-5,TRBJ2-7,14,CASGQGQGDYEQYF,TGTGCCAGCGGTCAAGGACAGGGCGACTACGAGCAGTACTTC
once,.,TRBV10-1,TRBJ2-1,17,CASSESMISSSYNEQFF,TGCGCCAGCAGTGAGTCGATGATCTCGAGCTCCTACAATGAGCAGTTCTTC
.,TRBD2,TRBV5-1,TRBJ2-1,15,CASSLGASGTNEQFF,TGCGCCAGCAGCTTGGGGGCTAGCGGCACTAATGAGCAGTTCTTC
.,.,TRBV5-1,TRBJ2-7,16,CASSLASASFSYEQYF,TGCGCCAGCAGCTTGGCTTCGGCTAGCTTCTCCTACGAGCAGTACTTC
.,TRBD1,TRBV11-3,TRBJ2-7,15,CASSPGQGRSYEQYF,TGTGCCAGCAGCCCGGGACAGGGAAGGTCCTACGAGCAGTACTTC
.,TRBD2,TRBV10-3,TRBJ2-7,16,CAISESTGLANYEQYF,TGTGCCATCAGTGAGTCGACGGGACTAGCGAACTACGAGCAGTACTTC
.,.,TRBV27,TRBJ2-5,13,CASPTRGEETQYF,TGTGCCAGCCCAACCCGGGGCGAAGAGACCCAGTACTTC
.,.,TRBV11-3,TRBJ2-5,17,CASSSPRGLMSTETQYF,TGTGCCAGCAGCTCACCCCGGGGCCTGATGTCTACGGAGACCCAGTACTTC
.,.,TRBV18,TRBJ2-7,15,CASSPPGVASYEQYF,TGTGCCAGCTCACCACCAGGGGTGGCCTCCTACGAGCAGTACTTC
.,TRBD2,TRBV15,TRBJ2-1,18,CATSSPRGRAGGHNEQFF,TGTGCCACCAGCAGTCCGCGCGGGAGGGCAGGAGGCCACAATGAGCAGTTCTTC
.,TRBD2,TRBV5-1,TRBJ2-7,14,CASGGTSWDGEQYF,TGCGCCAGCGGAGGGACTAGCTGGGACGGGGAGCAGTACTTC
.,.,TRBV11-2,TRBJ2-5,13,CASSSPIQETQYF,TGTGCCAGCAGCTCCCCGATCCAAGAGACCCAGTACTTC
.,.,TRBV27,TRBJ2-7,14,CASSFDGSVGEQYF,TGTGCCAGCAGTTTCGATGGGAGCGTGGGGGAGCAGTACTTC
.,TRBD2,TRBV7-3,TRBJ2-1,15,CASSLNLAEYNEQFF,TGTGCCAGCAGCTTAAATCTAGCGGAATACAATGAGCAGTTCTTC
.,.,TRBV19,TRBJ2-1,14,CASTLGGTYNEQFF,TGTGCCAGTACCCTCGGGGGTACCTACAATGAGCAGTTCTTC
.,.,TRBV11-1,TRBJ2-5,13,CASSFGFRETQYF,TGTGCCAGCAGCTTTGGGTTTCGAGAGACCCAGTACTTC